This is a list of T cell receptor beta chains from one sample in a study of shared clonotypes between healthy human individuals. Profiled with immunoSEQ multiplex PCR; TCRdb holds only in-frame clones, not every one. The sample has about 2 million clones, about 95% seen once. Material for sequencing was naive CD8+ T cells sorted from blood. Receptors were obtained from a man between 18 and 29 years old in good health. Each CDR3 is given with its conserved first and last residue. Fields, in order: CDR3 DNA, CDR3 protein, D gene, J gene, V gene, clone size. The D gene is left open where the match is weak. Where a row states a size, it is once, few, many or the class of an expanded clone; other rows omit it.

CDR3 DNA: TGTGCCAGCAGCCTGGGAGGGGAGGATTCACCCCTCCACTTT; CDR3 protein: CASSLGGEDSPLHF; D gene: -; J gene: TRBJ1-6; V gene: TRBV13; clone size: -
CDR3 DNA: TGTGCCAGCAGTTTAACGACTAGCGGGAGGAATAATGAGCAGTTCTTC; CDR3 protein: CASSLTTSGRNNEQFF; D gene: TRBD2; J gene: TRBJ2-1; V gene: TRBV27; clone size: -
CDR3 DNA: TGTGCCAGCCGGGGAGGACCGAGTGATGGGGGGACCGGGGAGCTGTTTTTT; CDR3 protein: CASRGGPSDGGTGELFF; D gene: -; J gene: TRBJ2-2; V gene: TRBV19; clone size: -
CDR3 DNA: TGTGCCAGCACAATGGAGGGAACTCAGCCCCAGCATTTT; CDR3 protein: CASTMEGTQPQHF; D gene: -; J gene: TRBJ1-5; V gene: TRBV2; clone size: -
CDR3 DNA: TGCAGCGTTGCCGGGGGATTCTTCTACGAGCAGTACTTC; CDR3 protein: CSVAGGFFYEQYF; D gene: -; J gene: TRBJ2-7; V gene: TRBV29-1; clone size: -
CDR3 DNA: TGTGCCAGCAGCAATTTTCGTGGGCTAGCGGAGTCCACAGATACGCAGTATTTT; CDR3 protein: CASSNFRGLAESTDTQYF; D gene: TRBD2; J gene: TRBJ2-3; V gene: TRBV7-9; clone size: once
CDR3 DNA: TGTGCCAGCAGCTTGGACGGGCACTACGAGCAGTACTTC; CDR3 protein: CASSLDGHYEQYF; D gene: -; J gene: TRBJ2-7; V gene: TRBV7-6; clone size: -
CDR3 DNA: TGCGCCAGCAGCTTTGAGGGAGGGCCTGGCTACGAGCAGTACTTC; CDR3 protein: CASSFEGGPGYEQYF; D gene: TRBD2; J gene: TRBJ2-7; V gene: TRBV5-1; clone size: -
CDR3 DNA: TGCGCCAGCAGCCTTAGACAGGGAAGGAGCAATCAGCCCCAGCATTTT; CDR3 protein: CASSLRQGRSNQPQHF; D gene: TRBD1; J gene: TRBJ1-5; V gene: TRBV4-1; clone size: -
CDR3 DNA: TGTGCCAGCAGTTTAACAGGGCTCACTGAAGCTTTCTTT; CDR3 protein: CASSLTGLTEAFF; D gene: -; J gene: TRBJ1-1; V gene: TRBV27; clone size: once
CDR3 DNA: TGCGCCAGCAGCCAAGGTAGTCCCGGTCAGCTAGTTTCCTACGAGCAGTACTTC; CDR3 protein: CASSQGSPGQLVSYEQYF; D gene: -; J gene: TRBJ2-7; V gene: TRBV4-1; clone size: -
CDR3 DNA: TGTGCCAGCAGTTTGGCAGGGGGCGCTTATACGCAGTATTTT; CDR3 protein: CASSLAGGAYTQYF; D gene: TRBD1; J gene: TRBJ2-3; V gene: TRBV27; clone size: -
CDR3 DNA: TGTGCCAGCAGCCCAAGAGGGAGTACAGATACGCAGTATTTT; CDR3 protein: CASSPRGSTDTQYF; D gene: -; J gene: TRBJ2-3; V gene: TRBV7-2; clone size: once
CDR3 DNA: TGTGCCAGCAGCCTCGGGGTGACGGCCTACAATGAGCAGTTCTTC; CDR3 protein: CASSLGVTAYNEQFF; D gene: -; J gene: TRBJ2-1; V gene: TRBV7-2; clone size: -
CDR3 DNA: TGTGCCAGCAGTTACTCGGACGTAGGGGAGGAAAATGGCTACACCTTC; CDR3 protein: CASSYSDVGEENGYTF; D gene: -; J gene: TRBJ1-2; V gene: TRBV13; clone size: -
CDR3 DNA: TGTGCCAGTTGGACAGCCACAATCTATGGCTACACCTTC; CDR3 protein: CASWTATIYGYTF; D gene: -; J gene: TRBJ1-2; V gene: TRBV6-5; clone size: -
CDR3 DNA: TGCAGCGTTGTATGGGGGGGCGGGAGCTTTACCTACAATGAGCAGTTCTTC; CDR3 protein: CSVVWGGGSFTYNEQFF; D gene: -; J gene: TRBJ2-1; V gene: TRBV29-1; clone size: -
CDR3 DNA: TGTGCCAGCAGTGAACTTGGTACTAACTATGGCTACACCTTC; CDR3 protein: CASSELGTNYGYTF; D gene: -; J gene: TRBJ1-2; V gene: TRBV25-1; clone size: -
CDR3 DNA: TGTGCCAGCAGTGAAAAGAAGTACGAGCAGTACTTC; CDR3 protein: CASSEKKYEQYF; D gene: -; J gene: TRBJ2-7; V gene: TRBV6-1; clone size: -
CDR3 DNA: TGTGCCAGCAGGACGCCGGAGGTTGTGAACACTGAAGCTTTCTTT; CDR3 protein: CASRTPEVVNTEAFF; D gene: -; J gene: TRBJ1-1; V gene: TRBV2; clone size: -
CDR3 DNA: TGTGCCAGCAGTTGGGGATCGGACACCTCCTACGAGCAGTACTTC; CDR3 protein: CASSWGSDTSYEQYF; D gene: -; J gene: TRBJ2-7; V gene: TRBV28; clone size: -
CDR3 DNA: TGTGCCAGCAGCTACGGGGACCGAGACTATGGCTACACCTTC; CDR3 protein: CASSYGDRDYGYTF; D gene: -; J gene: TRBJ1-2; V gene: TRBV7-9; clone size: few
CDR3 DNA: TGTGCCAGCAGTGAACAGGGGGCCTATCAGCCCCAGCATTTT; CDR3 protein: CASSEQGAYQPQHF; D gene: TRBD1; J gene: TRBJ1-5; V gene: TRBV6-1; clone size: -
CDR3 DNA: TGTGCCAGCAGCGGTGGGCACACCACAGATACGCAGTATTTT; CDR3 protein: CASSGGHTTDTQYF; D gene: -; J gene: TRBJ2-3; V gene: TRBV9; clone size: -
CDR3 DNA: TGTGCCAGCTCGCCGACCGGGACAGGATTGCGATATGGCTACACCTTC; CDR3 protein: CASSPTGTGLRYGYTF; D gene: TRBD1; J gene: TRBJ1-2; V gene: TRBV18; clone size: -
CDR3 DNA: TGTGCCAGCTATTGCTCCTACAATGAGCAGTTCTTC; CDR3 protein: CASYCSYNEQFF; D gene: -; J gene: TRBJ2-1; V gene: TRBV5-3; clone size: -
CDR3 DNA: TGTGCCAGCAGGGGGACAGGGTACACTGAAGCTTTCTTT; CDR3 protein: CASRGTGYTEAFF; D gene: TRBD1; J gene: TRBJ1-1; V gene: TRBV27; clone size: -
CDR3 DNA: TGCGCCAGCAGTGAGTCTCCGTACGCAAACGAGCAGTACTTC; CDR3 protein: CASSESPYANEQYF; D gene: -; J gene: TRBJ2-7; V gene: TRBV10-2; clone size: -
CDR3 DNA: TGTGCCAGCAGCGTACTAGCGGGAGGTCTTCCCGGGGAGCTGTTTTTT; CDR3 protein: CASSVLAGGLPGELFF; D gene: TRBD2; J gene: TRBJ2-2; V gene: TRBV9; clone size: -
CDR3 DNA: TGTGCCAGCAGTTTATCAAGATCTAGCACAGATACGCAGTATTTT; CDR3 protein: CASSLSRSSTDTQYF; D gene: -; J gene: TRBJ2-3; V gene: TRBV27; clone size: -
CDR3 DNA: TGTGCCAGCAGCTCAGGGGGGGAAGTGTACTCACCCCTCCACTTT; CDR3 protein: CASSSGGEVYSPLHF; D gene: TRBD1; J gene: TRBJ1-6; V gene: TRBV7-9; clone size: few
CDR3 DNA: TGTGCCAGTAGTTCCGATACGTACAATGAGCAGTTCTTC; CDR3 protein: CASSSDTYNEQFF; D gene: -; J gene: TRBJ2-1; V gene: TRBV19; clone size: -
CDR3 DNA: TGTGCCAGCAGCTTGGCCGGGACTACCTACGAGCAGTACTTC; CDR3 protein: CASSLAGTTYEQYF; D gene: TRBD2; J gene: TRBJ2-7; V gene: TRBV5-5; clone size: -
CDR3 DNA: TGCGCCAGCAGACACAGCGAGTTATCCATGAACACTGAAGCTTTCTTT; CDR3 protein: CASRHSELSMNTEAFF; D gene: -; J gene: TRBJ1-1; V gene: TRBV4-1; clone size: -
CDR3 DNA: TGTGCCATCACCCCTGGCGGGGTGACAGATACGCAGTATTTT; CDR3 protein: CAITPGGVTDTQYF; D gene: -; J gene: TRBJ2-3; V gene: TRBV10-3; clone size: -
CDR3 DNA: TGTGCCAGCAGCTCCTTACAGGGGACCCACACTGAAGCTTTCTTT; CDR3 protein: CASSSLQGTHTEAFF; D gene: TRBD1; J gene: TRBJ1-1; V gene: TRBV5-4; clone size: -
CDR3 DNA: TGTGCCAGCAGCCTTGTTTCGGAGGGCACAGATACGCAGTATTTT; CDR3 protein: CASSLVSEGTDTQYF; D gene: -; J gene: TRBJ2-3; V gene: TRBV7-6; clone size: -
CDR3 DNA: TGTGCCAGCAGCTTGGTTTTGGGACAGGGAGACGAAAAACTGTTTTTT; CDR3 protein: CASSLVLGQGDEKLFF; D gene: TRBD1; J gene: TRBJ1-4; V gene: TRBV11-2; clone size: -
CDR3 DNA: TGTGCCAGCAGCCTCGGGACAGGAACCTACGAGCAGTACTTC; CDR3 protein: CASSLGTGTYEQYF; D gene: TRBD1; J gene: TRBJ2-7; V gene: TRBV9; clone size: -
CDR3 DNA: TGCGCCAGCAGCCTCGGAGGGGTTGGGGAGCAGTTCTTC; CDR3 protein: CASSLGGVGEQFF; D gene: -; J gene: TRBJ2-1; V gene: TRBV4-3; clone size: -
CDR3 DNA: TGTGCCAGCAGCGTAGACGGGTTCAATCAGCCCCAGCATTTT; CDR3 protein: CASSVDGFNQPQHF; D gene: -; J gene: TRBJ1-5; V gene: TRBV9; clone size: -
CDR3 DNA: TGTGCCAGCAGCTTAGCTGGTTCGTTTCAGTACTTC; CDR3 protein: CASSLAGSFQYF; D gene: -; J gene: TRBJ2-5; V gene: TRBV13; clone size: -
CDR3 DNA: TGTGCCTGGAGTGTAGGGACAGGTTTGCACTCCTATAATTCACCCCTCCACTTT; CDR3 protein: CAWSVGTGLHSYNSPLHF; D gene: TRBD1; J gene: TRBJ1-6; V gene: TRBV30; clone size: -
CDR3 DNA: TGTGCCAGCAGCCAAGGACTAGCCGTCGACGAGCAGTACTTC; CDR3 protein: CASSQGLAVDEQYF; D gene: TRBD2; J gene: TRBJ2-7; V gene: TRBV4-2; clone size: once
CDR3 DNA: TGTGCCAGCAGCTTGTCCGGGACGGTTTACGAGCAGTACTTC; CDR3 protein: CASSLSGTVYEQYF; D gene: -; J gene: TRBJ2-7; V gene: TRBV11-2; clone size: -
CDR3 DNA: TGTGCCAGCAGTCTTCGGGACAGGGGTACATTAGCCAAAAACATTCAGTACTTC; CDR3 protein: CASSLRDRGTLAKNIQYF; D gene: TRBD1; J gene: TRBJ2-4; V gene: TRBV28; clone size: -
CDR3 DNA: TGTGCCAGCGGCGAGGGACAGACTGGGGATACGCAGTATTTT; CDR3 protein: CASGEGQTGDTQYF; D gene: TRBD1; J gene: TRBJ2-3; V gene: TRBV2; clone size: -
CDR3 DNA: TGTGCCAGAATTTGCGGATTGAGCACAGATACGCAGTATTTT; CDR3 protein: CARICGLSTDTQYF; D gene: -; J gene: TRBJ2-3; V gene: TRBV11-2; clone size: once
CDR3 DNA: TGTGCCAGCAGCTTAAATTCCGGGACCGCCTACGAGCAGTACTTC; CDR3 protein: CASSLNSGTAYEQYF; D gene: -; J gene: TRBJ2-7; V gene: TRBV7-3; clone size: -
CDR3 DNA: TGTGCCAGTAGTATAGACTCCGGGCCCCTGGACGAGCAGTACTTC; CDR3 protein: CASSIDSGPLDEQYF; D gene: -; J gene: TRBJ2-7; V gene: TRBV19; clone size: -
CDR3 DNA: TGTGCCAGCAGTGAAGGGCCGGGACTAGCGTGGGAGCAGTACTTC; CDR3 protein: CASSEGPGLAWEQYF; D gene: TRBD2; J gene: TRBJ2-7; V gene: TRBV2; clone size: -